Described below is a single T cell receptor (beta chain) sequence and its context. The sample originates from a study of blood T cell repertoires in COVID-19. Turning to the study itself: From the United States, Italy and Spain came samples of acute and convalescent COVID-19. The cDNA or gDNA used as material had been derived from T cells, B-cell-depleted T cells, or PBMCs.

Under the authors' procedure: Estimates of nucleated cell counts were drawn from the amplification of reference gene primers. TCRdb's copy holds only in-frame clones and misses some; the assay was immunoSEQ multiplex PCR. Clone size and the V and J calls come from that table; the DNA yielded D and trimming. The sample consists of under 200,000 clones, approximately 86% of them appearing once. The CDR3 runs 12 residues. CDR1 GTSNPN and CDR2 SVGIG come from the germline V gene (reference sequence). The V and J ends lost 0 bases and 6 bases respectively, with 9 bases between them. This sequence originates from a woman older than 75 with acute or convalescent COVID-19. The chain employs TRBV30 and TRBJ2-7, with TRBD2 as a possible D gene (5 bases). The sample comprised peripheral blood. The CDR3 spells CAWSVHEGEQYF. DNA of the CDR3: TGTGCCTGGAGTGTACATGAGGGCGAGCAGTACTTC.